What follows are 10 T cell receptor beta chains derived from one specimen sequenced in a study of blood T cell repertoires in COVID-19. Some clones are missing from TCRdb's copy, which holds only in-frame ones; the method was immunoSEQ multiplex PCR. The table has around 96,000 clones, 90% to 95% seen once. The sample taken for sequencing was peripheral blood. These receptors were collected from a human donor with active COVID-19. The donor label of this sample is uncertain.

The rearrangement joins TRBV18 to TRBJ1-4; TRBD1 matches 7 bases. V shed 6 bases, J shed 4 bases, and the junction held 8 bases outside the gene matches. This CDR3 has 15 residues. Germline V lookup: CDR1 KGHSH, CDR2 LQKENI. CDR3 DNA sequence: TGTGCCAGCTCCAACTTCCAGGGGGATAATGAAAAACTGTTTTTT. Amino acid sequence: CASSNFQGDNEKLFF.

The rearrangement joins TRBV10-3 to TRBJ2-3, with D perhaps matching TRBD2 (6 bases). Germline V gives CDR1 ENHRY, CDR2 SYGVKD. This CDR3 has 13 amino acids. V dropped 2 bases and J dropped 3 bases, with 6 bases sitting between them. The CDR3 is CAISEAGTDTQYF. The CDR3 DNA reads TGTGCCATCAGTGAGGCGGGGACAGATACGCAGTATTTT.

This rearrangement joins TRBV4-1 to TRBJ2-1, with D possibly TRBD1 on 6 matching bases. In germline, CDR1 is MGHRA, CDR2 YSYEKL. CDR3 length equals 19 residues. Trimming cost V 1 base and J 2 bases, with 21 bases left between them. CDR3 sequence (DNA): TGCGCCAGCAGCCAAGCCATTCGAGGCCCAGGGGTCCCCTACAATGAGCAGTTCTTC. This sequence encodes CASSQAIRGPGVPYNEQFF.

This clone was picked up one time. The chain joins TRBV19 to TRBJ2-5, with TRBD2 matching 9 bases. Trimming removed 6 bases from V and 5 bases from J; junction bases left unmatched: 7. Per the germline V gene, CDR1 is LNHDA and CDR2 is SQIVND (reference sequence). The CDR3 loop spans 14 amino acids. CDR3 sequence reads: CASSHSGGWETQYF. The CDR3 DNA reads TGTGCCAGTAGCCATAGCGGGGGTTGGGAGACCCAGTACTTC.

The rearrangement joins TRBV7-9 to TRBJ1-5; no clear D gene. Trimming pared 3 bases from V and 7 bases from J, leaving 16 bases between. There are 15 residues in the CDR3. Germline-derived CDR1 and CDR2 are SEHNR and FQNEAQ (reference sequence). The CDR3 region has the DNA TGTGCCAGCAGCTTTTCATTTCTCGGGGAGCAGCCCCAGCATTTT. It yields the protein CASSFSFLGEQPQHF.

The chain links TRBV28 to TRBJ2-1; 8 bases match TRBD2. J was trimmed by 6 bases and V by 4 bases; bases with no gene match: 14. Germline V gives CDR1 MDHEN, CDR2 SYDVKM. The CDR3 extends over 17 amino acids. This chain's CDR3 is CASSSPLGAGAPNEQFF. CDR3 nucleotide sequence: TGTGCCAGCAGTTCCCCACTGGGAGCGGGAGCCCCCAATGAGCAGTTCTTC.

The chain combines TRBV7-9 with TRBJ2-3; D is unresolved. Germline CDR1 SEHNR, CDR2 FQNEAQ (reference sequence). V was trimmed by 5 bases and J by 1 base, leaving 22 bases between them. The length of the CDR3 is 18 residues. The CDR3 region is CASSLGRLIEAGTDTQYF. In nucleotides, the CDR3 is TGTGCCAGCAGCCTAGGACGGTTAATCGAGGCCGGCACAGATACGCAGTATTTT. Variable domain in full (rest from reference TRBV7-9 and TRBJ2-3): DTGVSQNPRHKITKRGQNVTFRCDPISEHNRLYWYRQTLGQGPEFLTYFQNEAQLEKSRLLSDRFSAERPKGSFSTLEIQRTEQGDSAMYLCASSLGRLIEAGTDTQYFGPGTRLTVL.

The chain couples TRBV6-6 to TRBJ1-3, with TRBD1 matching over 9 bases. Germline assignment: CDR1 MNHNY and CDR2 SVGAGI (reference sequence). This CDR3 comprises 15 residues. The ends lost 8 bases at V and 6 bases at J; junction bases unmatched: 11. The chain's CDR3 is CASYIGGQGTNTIYF. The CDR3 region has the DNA TGTGCCAGCTACATTGGGGGACAGGGTACAAACACCATATATTTT.

CDR3 nucleotides: TGTGCCAGCAGCGCGAGGGACAGGGGGGCCCTGTACGAGCAGTACTTC. Its translation is CASSARDRGALYEQYF. V is TRBV9 and J is TRBJ2-7, with 11 bases lining up with TRBD1. Germline values: CDR1 SGDLS, CDR2 YYNGEE. The J segment lost 4 bases and the V segment lost 3 bases, leaving 9 bases of the junction unmatched. This CDR3 is 16 amino acids long.

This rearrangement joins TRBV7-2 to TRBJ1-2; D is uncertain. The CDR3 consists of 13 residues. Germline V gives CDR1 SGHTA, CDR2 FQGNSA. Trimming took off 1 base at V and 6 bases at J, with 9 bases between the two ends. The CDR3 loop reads CASSLGARNGYTF. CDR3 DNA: TGTGCCAGCAGCTTAGGGGCCAGAAATGGCTACACCTTC.